This T cell receptor (beta chain) was captured by sequencing in a study of T cell responses to AZD1222 COVID-19 vaccine. A few counts support this clone. Its antigen is undetermined. Sequencing used immunoSEQ multiplex PCR; TCRdb keeps in-frame clones, though not all of them. This table has approximately 60,000 clones, around 85% appearing once. Points from the study as a whole: Epitopes outside B.1.351 and B.1.1.7 mutated regions reportedly drew nearly half of spike TCRs. In a largely white British group with more females than males, clonal diversity was possibly underestimated. Seropositive status at baseline applied to only five or six AZD1222 recipients.

The germline V gene encodes CDR1 LGHDT and CDR2 YNNKEL (reference sequence). The CDR3 has 14 amino acids. V gave up 1 base and J gave up 1 base, with 7 bases separating them. The sequencing used peripheral blood, collected on day 0 of MenACWY control vaccination. This clonotype was sampled from an adult in good health. The chain joins TRBV3-1 (or the pseudogene TRBV3-2) to TRBJ1-1; D is undetermined. This CDR3 reads CASSQVRGNTEAFF. CDR3 nucleotides: TGTGCCAGCAGCCAAGTGCGGGGGAACACTGAAGCTTTCTTT.